A selection of T cell receptor beta chains follows, all from one sample in a study of cytomegalovirus exposure and HLA in healthy donors. Generated by immunoSEQ multiplex PCR, the TCRdb table keeps only in-frame clones and is missing some. The data hold some 120,000 clones, with about 70% observed a single time. Material: PBMCs. These receptors were taken from a woman aged 40 to 50 in good health and CMV-seropositive. Both conserved end residues are part of each CDR3. The D gene is left open where the match is weak. A row's size may be missing; if present it is once, few, many or a size class.

J,D,size,V,CDR3,DNA
TRBJ2-1,TRBD1,few,TRBV18,CASSPGTGGTYNEQFF,TGTGCCAGCTCACCTGGGACAGGGGGCACCTACAATGAGCAGTTCTTC
TRBJ1-2,TRBD1,-,TRBV28,CASRRPGTGNGYTF,TGTGCCAGCAGGCGCCCCGGGACAGGGAATGGCTACACCTTC
TRBJ2-1,TRBD2,-,TRBV2,CASSLLAGSYNEQFF,TGTGCCAGCAGCCTACTAGCGGGATCCTACAATGAGCAGTTCTTC
TRBJ1-5,-,few,TRBV18,CASSPGGPQHF,TGTGCCAGCTCACCGGGAGGCCCCCAGCATTTT
TRBJ1-5,-,-,TRBV19,CASSSGPGYNQPQHF,TGTGCCAGTAGTTCCGGCCCGGGGTACAATCAGCCCCAGCATTTT
TRBJ1-4,TRBD1,-,TRBV7-2,CASSPGQSRTNEKLFF,TGTGCCAGCAGCCCGGGACAGTCGAGAACTAATGAAAAACTGTTTTTT
TRBJ1-2,-,once,TRBV21-1,CASSKALQDYGYTF,TGTGCCAGCAGCAAAGCGCTACAGGACTATGGCTACACCTTC
TRBJ1-2,TRBD1,-,TRBV28,CASSLKGTAYGYTF,TGTGCCAGCAGTTTAAAAGGGACAGCTTATGGCTACACCTTC
TRBJ1-2,-,-,TRBV7-2,CASSQRPDGSTNYGYTF,TGTGCCAGCAGCCAGAGGCCAGACGGTTCAACTAACTATGGCTACACCTTC
TRBJ2-1,TRBD2,once,TRBV5-1,CASSYLAGAMYEQFF,TGCGCCAGCAGCTATCTAGCGGGGGCAATGTATGAGCAGTTCTTC
TRBJ2-7,-,-,TRBV9,CASSAGGPRAEQYF,TGTGCCAGCAGCGCCGGGGGGCCCCGGGCCGAGCAGTACTTC
TRBJ2-3,-,-,TRBV4-3,CASSRKGGTDTQYF,TGCGCCAGCAGCCGCAAGGGGGGCACAGATACGCAGTATTTT
TRBJ2-7,TRBD2,once,TRBV4-3,CASSYTTRGGGSYEQYF,TGCGCCAGCAGCTACACAACCCGAGGCGGGGGCTCCTACGAGCAGTACTTC
TRBJ2-5,-,few,TRBV19,CASSIDVGGPGETQYF,TGTGCCAGTAGTATAGATGTGGGGGGGCCGGGAGAGACCCAGTACTTC
TRBJ2-1,TRBD2,-,TRBV7-2,CASSLHAPVAGGVGEQFF,TGTGCCAGCAGCTTGCACGCACCGGTAGCGGGAGGTGTGGGGGAGCAGTTCTTC
TRBJ2-1,TRBD2,-,TRBV18,CASSPLPPAGGPGEQFF,TGTGCCAGCTCACCACTTCCCCCTGCGGGAGGGCCAGGTGAGCAGTTCTTC
TRBJ2-7,TRBD2,few,TRBV9,CASSVEDVYGASGIGREQYF,TGTGCCAGCAGCGTAGAGGATGTCTATGGGGCTAGCGGGATAGGGCGCGAGCAGTACTTC
TRBJ1-2,TRBD1,-,TRBV7-2,CASSADRVKSGYTF,TGTGCCAGCAGCGCCGACAGGGTAAAGAGCGGCTACACCTTC
TRBJ2-1,TRBD2,-,TRBV9,CASSVVPGLAGGLNEQFF,TGTGCCAGCAGCGTAGTCCCGGGACTAGCGGGAGGGCTGAATGAGCAGTTCTTC
TRBJ1-5,-,once,TRBV19,CASSKNRVLRAYSNQPQHF,TGTGCCAGTAGTAAGAACAGGGTCCTCAGAGCTTATAGCAATCAGCCCCAGCATTTT
TRBJ1-2,-,few,TRBV30,CAWSGQGGYGYTF,TGTGCCTGGAGCGGGCAGGGAGGCTATGGCTACACCTTC
TRBJ1-1,TRBD1,-,TRBV15,CATSRGGQGGEAFF,TGTGCCACCAGCAGAGGGGGACAGGGGGGTGAAGCTTTCTTT
TRBJ1-1,-,-,TRBV30,CAWALGRKTEAFF,TGTGCCTGGGCCCTAGGGAGGAAAACTGAAGCTTTCTTT
TRBJ2-3,TRBD2,-,TRBV27,CASSLSSGSGTSGSTDTQYF,TGTGCCAGCAGTTTATCTAGCGGAAGTGGGACTAGCGGGAGCACAGATACGCAGTATTTT
TRBJ1-1,-,-,TRBV7-3,CASSFFPGGGQAFF,TGTGCCAGCAGTTTTTTCCCTGGGGGGGGGCAAGCTTTCTTT
TRBJ1-6,TRBD1,once,TRBV7-9,CASSSGDRFNSPLHF,TGTGCCAGCAGCTCTGGGGACAGATTTAATTCACCCCTCCACTTT
TRBJ2-2,-,-,TRBV5-5,CASSRITGTGELFF,TGTGCCAGCAGCCGTATTACGGGGACCGGGGAGCTGTTTTTT
TRBJ1-4,TRBD1,-,TRBV5-6,CASRSGTGRGDEKLFF,TGTGCCAGCAGATCCGGGACAGGGAGGGGCGATGAAAAACTGTTTTTT
TRBJ1-5,-,-,TRBV7-9,CASSSSASGSGQPQHF,TGTGCCAGCAGCTCCTCCGCGTCGGGGTCGGGGCAGCCCCAGCATTTT
TRBJ2-3,TRBD2,-,TRBV5-4,CASSLTSGKGTDTQYF,TGTGCCAGCAGCTTGACTAGCGGGAAGGGCACAGATACGCAGTATTTT
TRBJ2-3,-,-,TRBV6-1,CASITGQPGDTQYF,TGTGCCAGCATTACGGGACAACCAGGGGATACGCAGTATTTT
TRBJ1-1,-,few,TRBV30,CAWSVRFEAFF,TGTGCCTGGAGTGTTCGGTTTGAAGCTTTCTTT
TRBJ1-3,-,-,TRBV19,CASSLQGRTGNTIYF,TGTGCCAGTAGTTTACAGGGCAGAACTGGAAACACCATATATTTT
TRBJ1-5,-,few,TRBV18,CASSLADYQPQHF,TGTGCCAGCTCACTGGCGGACTATCAGCCCCAGCATTTT
TRBJ1-2,TRBD1,-,TRBV28,CASWDRYGYTF,TGTGCCAGCTGGGACAGATATGGCTACACCTTC
TRBJ2-5,TRBD2,-,TRBV7-2,CASSLALSSGGGSQYF,TGTGCCAGCAGCTTAGCCTTGTCTAGCGGGGGGGGGTCCCAGTACTTC
TRBJ2-1,-,-,TRBV11-2,CASSLDFGGGTLFF,-
TRBJ2-1,-,-,TRBV6-1,CASNPSWSYNEQFF,TGTGCCAGCAATCCAAGCTGGTCGTACAATGAGCAGTTCTTC
TRBJ1-1,-,-,TRBV29-1,CSVDRGSGGGFFRDDTEAFF,TGCAGCGTTGATCGGGGGAGTGGGGGAGGGTTTTTTAGAGATGACACTGAAGCTTTCTTT
TRBJ1-2,TRBD1,few,TRBV19,CASSPGTGYGYTF,TGTGCCAGTAGTCCCGGGACAGGCTATGGCTACACCTTC
TRBJ2-3,-,-,TRBV18,CASSRTSGGTDTQYF,TGTGCCAGCTCCCGGACCAGCGGCGGCACAGATACGCAGTATTTT
TRBJ2-3,-,-,TRBV29-1,CSVHRDSTDTQYF,TGCAGCGTCCACAGGGATAGCACAGATACGCAGTATTTT
TRBJ1-1,TRBD1,-,TRBV4-1,CASSSDGTGGTEAFF,TGCGCCAGCAGCTCGGACGGGACAGGGGGCACTGAAGCTTTCTTT
TRBJ1-2,TRBD1,-,TRBV5-5,CASSPTGRDGYGYTF,TGTGCCAGCAGCCCGACAGGGCGTGACGGCTATGGCTACACCTTC
TRBJ2-7,TRBD1,-,TRBV6-5,CASSPDRGASYEQYF,TGTGCCAGCAGTCCAGACAGGGGGGCCTCCTACGAGCAGTACTTC
TRBJ1-2,TRBD1,once,TRBV5-1,CASRTGGGYGYTF,TGCGCCAGCCGGACAGGGGGCGGCTATGGCTACACCTTC
TRBJ2-1,TRBD1,-,TRBV19,CASSIGWDRVRNEQFF,TGTGCCAGTAGTATAGGGTGGGACAGGGTTAGGAATGAGCAGTTCTTC
TRBJ1-2,-,few,TRBV7-8,CASSPTGTSGYTF,TGTGCCAGCAGCCCTACAGGGACGAGTGGCTACACCTTC
TRBJ1-5,TRBD1,-,TRBV19,CASSSWTGQTNQPQHF,TGTGCCAGTAGTTCATGGACAGGGCAAACCAATCAGCCCCAGCATTTT
TRBJ2-7,-,-,TRBV6-1,CASNGSKNRNYEQYF,TGTGCCAGCAATGGGTCTAAGAACAGAAACTACGAGCAGTACTTC
TRBJ2-3,-,-,TRBV7-2,CASSSIGASTADTQYF,TGTGCCAGCAGCTCAATAGGGGCGTCGACGGCAGATACGCAGTATTTT
TRBJ2-2,-,-,TRBV5-1,CASSDQAVGELFF,TGCGCCAGCAGCGACCAGGCTGTCGGGGAGCTGTTTTTT
TRBJ1-3,-,-,TRBV30,CACKTAGSGNTIYF,TGTGCCTGTAAGACAGCAGGCTCTGGAAACACCATATATTTT
TRBJ2-2,-,-,TRBV18,CASSVLNTGELFF,TGTGCCAGCTCAGTCCTCAACACCGGGGAGCTGTTTTTT
TRBJ2-1,-,-,TRBV5-1,CASSLRLQAGYNEQFF,TGCGCCAGCAGCTTACGACTCCAAGCGGGTTACAATGAGCAGTTCTTC
TRBJ1-1,-,-,TRBV4-1,CASSQEWMQGSSADEAFF,TGCGCCAGCAGCCAAGAATGGATGCAGGGGAGTAGCGCCGATGAAGCTTTCTTT
TRBJ2-7,-,-,TRBV6-1,CASSSWQGKDEQYF,TGTGCCAGCAGTTCATGGCAGGGTAAGGACGAGCAGTACTTC
TRBJ1-5,TRBD1,-,TRBV16,CASSQSIGTGGNQPQHF,TGTGCCAGCAGCCAGAGTATCGGGACAGGGGGAAATCAGCCCCAGCATTTT